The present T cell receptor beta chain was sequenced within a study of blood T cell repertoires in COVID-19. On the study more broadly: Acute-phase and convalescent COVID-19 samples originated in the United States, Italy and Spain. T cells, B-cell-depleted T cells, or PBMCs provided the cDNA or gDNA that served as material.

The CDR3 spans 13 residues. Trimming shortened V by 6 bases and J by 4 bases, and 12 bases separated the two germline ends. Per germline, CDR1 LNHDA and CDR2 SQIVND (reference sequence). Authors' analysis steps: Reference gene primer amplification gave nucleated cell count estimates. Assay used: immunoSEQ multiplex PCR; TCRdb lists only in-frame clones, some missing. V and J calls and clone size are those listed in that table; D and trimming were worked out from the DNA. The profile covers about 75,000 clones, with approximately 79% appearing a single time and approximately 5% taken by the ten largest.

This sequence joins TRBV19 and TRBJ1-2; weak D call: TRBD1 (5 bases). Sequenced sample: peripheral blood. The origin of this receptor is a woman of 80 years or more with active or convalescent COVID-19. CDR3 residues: CASRPTASYGYTF. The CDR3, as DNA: TGTGCCAGTAGACCGACAGCCAGCTATGGCTACACCTTC.